What follows is one T cell receptor (beta chain) and its context. This clonotype turned up a few times. Its recognized antigen is unknown. Qualities for individual bases were not recorded, and no much larger clone is one base off. The treatment or condition label of this sample denotes: in vitro stimulation with specific CMV peptide epitopes to enrich CMV-specific T cells. This entry belongs to a study of T cell repertoires in cytomegalovirus infection (dated by TCRdb to the late 2010s). About the full investigation: Peptide stimulations targeted recently identified HLA-C-restricted CMV epitopes, whose presentation resists viral immunomodulation, together with well-studied HLA-B-restricted epitopes. Donor HLA type was relevant to the analysis, as public TCR beta signatures indicated carriage of CMV infection together with the matching HLA type.

The sequencer listed for this sample is Illumina HiSeq 1500. TCRdb reprocessing: public reads trimmed at Q25 with fastp, clones called with MiXCR, in-frame beta chains kept. Every entry covers one CDR3 protein and lists the most common genes and DNA from its rows. In this sample the table shows around 750,000 distinct CDR3 sequences, roughly 33% of which occur a single time. The ten most abundant clones make up around 12% of the sample. Compared with germline, V lacks 7 bases and J lacks 3 bases; bases without a gene match: 5. The germline V gene (reference sequence) yields LNHNV for CDR1 and YYDKDF for CDR2. The CDR3 runs 13 residues from the cysteine to the phenylalanine. Kept here is only the CDR3 DNA, which spans 39 bases and is read in frame from base 1. Findings and caveats that apply to the study as a whole: In both this cohort and an independent cohort of 300 to 450 donors, the cumulative frequency of public TCR beta family members distinguished carriers of CMV infection plus the relevant HLA type. The ex vivo response was dominated by HLA-C-restricted CMV-specific TCR beta clonotypes, which also provided the single most frequent clonotype in two of eight donors.

The clonotype originates from a human donor in good health (CMV status not recorded). Some clones in this sample may be carry-over from other donors' samples. This sample comprised cultured CD8+ T cells from PBMCs, obtained from culture after CMV antigen stimulation. The chain employs TRBV15 and TRBJ1-2; 7 nucleotides in the junction match TRBD1. The CDR3 in this case is CATTGDRDYGYTF. The nucleotide sequence reads as follows: TGTGCCACCACCGGAGACAGGGACTATGGCTACACCTTC.